This TCR beta chain was captured in a study of shared clonotypes between healthy human individuals. Study observations and caveats: Having only a few donors restricted how much genetic and exposure-history diversity was captured. Memory subsets generally showed smaller estimated richness than naive subsets did.

The method was immunoSEQ multiplex PCR; TCRdb's version includes in-frame clones alone and lacks a portion of them. The table includes under 2.5 million clones, less than 95% detected once. The germline V and J ends were trimmed by 4 bases and 0 bases, with 16 bases remaining between them. Germline assignment: CDR1 LGHNA and CDR2 YNFKEQ. There are 16 residues in the CDR3. A remark on this clone: Its antigen remains unidentified.

The rearrangement joins TRBV4-2 to TRBJ2-7, with TRBD1 as a possible D gene (6 bases). Sequencing was carried out using naive CD4+ T cells from PBMCs. Subset defined: CD45RA+ positively selected. This receptor was identified in a man between 18 and 29 years old in good health. Some clones in this sample may be carry-over from other donors' samples. In DNA form, the CDR3 reads TGTGCCAGCAGCCTGAGGTGGGGGCAAGCCTCCTACGAGCAGTACTTC. Residues: CASSLRWGQASYEQYF.